The clone carrying this T cell receptor beta chain appeared many times. Germline CDR1 is SGHAT and CDR2 is FQNNGV. CDR3 length equals 15 residues. Trimming took 2 bases from V and 7 from J; bases not matched to a gene: 4. Researchers prepared the TCRbeta library using unique molecular identifiers, the study reports. TCRdb ran MiXCR on the PCR reads and lists one entry per CDR3 protein. Seen here are fewer than 500,000 distinct CDR3 sequences, approximately 42% observed once, and the top ten hold under 30%. These data originate in a study of T-cell reconstitution after alpha-beta-depleted transplantation in children.

The V and J genes are TRBV11-2 and TRBJ2-1; the match to TRBD2 covers 11 bases. This TCR came from a girl aged 2 to 9 with aplastic anemia, due to receive a stem cell transplant. The sequenced sample was PBMCs, obtained before TCRalphabeta/CD19-depleted stem cell transplant. The CDR3 region has the DNA TGTGCCAGCAGCTTATCAGCTAGCGGGAGGAATGAGCAGTTCTTC. Translating it yields CASSLSASGRNEQFF.